Described below is a single T cell receptor beta chain sequence and its context. Its target is not known. 13 Jbeta primers and 60 Vbeta primers were used for the PCR. Only in-frame clones appear in the TCRdb table, and some are missing; sequencing was by immunoSEQ multiplex PCR. The sample contains roughly 190,000 clones, around 80% of which appear only once. The sample originates from a study of cytomegalovirus exposure and HLA in healthy donors. Overall study context: Sequencing of roughly 180 million T cells in an earlier analysis found approximately 120 million unique TCR beta sequences.

Study-wide points: Later analysis indicated greater clonal expansion among HLA-associated TCR beta chains than among equally common other chains. CMV serostatus was the only immune exposure information that was available. Being indistinguishable, some V segments were excluded, TRBV6-2 and TRBV6-3 among them.

Germline assignment: CDR1 MNHNS and CDR2 SASEGT. This CDR3 comprises 13 residues. The V and J ends lost 2 bases and 14 bases, in that order; junction bases with no gene match: 8. Sequencing was performed on PBMCs. The receptor was derived from a woman between 45 and 65 years old in good health and CMV-seronegative. This rearrangement joins TRBV6-1 to TRBJ1-2; TRBD1 aligns across 10 bases. CDR3 coding DNA: TGTGCCAGCAGTGAAAGACAGGGGGCTCCGATTACCTTC. As protein: CASSERQGAPITF.